This record concerns one T cell receptor (beta chain) sequence. This sample stems from a study of blood T cell repertoires in COVID-19. Background on the study: The study drew acute and convalescent COVID-19 samples from the United States, Italy and Spain.

From germline, CDR1 is MNHEY and CDR2 SVGAGI. J lost 5 bases, V lost 6 bases, and 4 bases had no gene match. The CDR3 runs 13 residues. Profiling relied on immunoSEQ multiplex PCR, and the TCRdb table lists in-frame clones only, not all of them. The sample records 230,000 or so clones, around 81% being singletons. Sequenced material: peripheral blood. The receptor was derived from a man aged 45 to 65 with active or convalescent COVID-19. The chain is built from TRBV6-5 and TRBJ1-5, with TRBD1 identical over 7 bases. The CDR3 spells CASRDRDYQPQHF. The CDR3 nucleotides read TGTGCCAGCAGAGACAGGGATTATCAGCCCCAGCATTTT.